In this sample, the clone carrying this T cell receptor (beta chain) turned up once. What it binds is unknown. UMIs and a universal primer site were added when TCR cDNA was made by 5'RACE template switching. TCRdb analysed the 5' RACE reads with MiXCR anew, one entry per CDR3 protein. The data contain 300,000 or so distinct CDR3 sequences, approximately 13% of them singletons. The data were taken from a study of T cells after yellow fever vaccination. Points from the study as a whole: Reappearing after the booster were most of the clones from primary vaccination (less than 97% CD4, 85% to 90% CD8). A faster peak, day 5 versus 15, was reached by the weaker secondary response. A small proportion of clonotypes was detected in both the CD4 and CD8 compartments.

Looked up from germline, CDR1 is ENHRY and CDR2 is SYGVKD. V shed 5 bases, J shed 7 bases, and the junction held 8 bases outside the gene matches. The CDR3 extends over 14 amino acids. Sequences were derived from CD4+ T cells sorted from PBMCs, sampled 45 days after the yellow fever booster vaccination. The genes are TRBV10-3 and TRBJ2-5; 9 positions agree with TRBD2. The sequence derives from a young man who received the YFV17D yellow fever vaccine. The CDR3 DNA is TGTGCCATCAGTATTGAAGCGGGAGGAGGGACCCAGTACTTC. It yields the protein CAISIEAGGGTQYF.